The next 17 T cell receptor beta chains were all read from a single sample in a study of cytomegalovirus exposure and HLA in healthy donors. It was with 60 Vbeta and 13 Jbeta primers that the PCR ran. Only in-frame clones appear in the TCRdb table, and some are missing; sequencing was by immunoSEQ multiplex PCR. The table has under 250,000 clones, under 90% seen once. The sample was PBMCs. These receptor sequences come from a human donor in good health.

The chain employs TRBV5-6 and TRBJ1-1; D not certain. Deletions cut 0 bases from V and 2 bases from J, with 8 bases between. Germline V CDR1 and CDR2: SGHDT, YYEEEE. The CDR3 is 14 amino acids. Here the CDR3 reads CASSLVGSNTEAFF. The CDR3 nucleotides are TGTGCCAGCAGCTTGGTCGGTAGTAACACTGAAGCTTTCTTT.

CDR3 region: CASSGTHTANTGELFF. DNA of the CDR3: TGTGCCAGCAGCGGGACACACACCGCGAACACCGGGGAGCTGTTTTTT. The chain joins TRBV11-2 to TRBJ2-2, with a tentative D call TRBD1 (6 bases). CDR1 and CDR2 (germline): SGHAT, FQNNGV. The CDR3 consists of 16 residues. With 5 bases removed from V and 0 bases from J, the gap between germline ends came to 13 bases.

V usage is TRBV7-6 and J usage is TRBJ1-5; maybe TRBD1 (5 bases). The germline gives CDR1 SGHVS, CDR2 FNYEAQ. There are 15 residues in the CDR3. Trimming left V 4 bases short and J 4 bases short, with 14 bases between. For the CDR3, the DNA is TGTGCCAGCAGCTCGCTGGGGGGGGATAATCAGCCCCAGCATTTT. Amino acids: CASSSLGGDNQPQHF.

The CDR3 is CASSPRTGRIGELFF. CDR3 nucleotide sequence: TGTGCCAGCAGCCCCCGGACAGGGAGGATCGGGGAGCTGTTTTTT. This chain uses TRBV9 with TRBJ2-2; 8 bases match TRBD1. The V and J ends lost 4 bases and 7 bases, in that order; junction bases with no gene match: 9. The CDR3 runs to 15 residues. CDR1 and CDR2 (germline): SGDLS, YYNGEE. Variable domain in full (rest from reference TRBV9 and TRBJ2-2): DSGVTQTPKHLITATGQRVTLRCSPRSGDLSVYWYQQSLDQGLQFLIQYYNGEERAKGNILERFSAQQFPDLHSELNLSSLELGDSALYFCASSPRTGRIGELFFGEGSRLTVL.

This CDR3 is CASSPGGTGGYGEQYF. The CDR3 bases are TGCGCCAGCAGCCCAGGGGGTACAGGGGGCTACGGCGAGCAGTACTTC. V is TRBV5-1 and J is TRBJ2-7; the match to TRBD1 covers 9 bases. Trimming took 4 bases from V and 6 from J; bases not matched to a gene: 14. The V gene's germline CDR1 is SGHRS and CDR2 YFSETQ. The CDR3 loop spans 16 amino acids.

The chain joins TRBV5-1 to TRBJ2-5; a possible D gene is TRBD2 (5 bases). Per germline, CDR1 SGHRS and CDR2 YFSETQ. V was clipped by 6 bases and J by 2 bases, with 11 bases between them. The CDR3 is 13 amino acids. The CDR3 loop is CASTMDLQETQYF. The CDR3 nucleotides read TGCGCCAGCACCATGGACTTACAAGAGACCCAGTACTTC. Filled out from reference TRBV5-1 and TRBJ2-5, the complete variable domain reads KAGVTQTPRYLIKTRGQQVTLSCSPISGHRSVSWYQQTPGQGLQFLFEYFSETQRNKGNFPGRFSGRQFSNSRSEMNVSTLELGDSALYLCASTMDLQETQYFGPGTRLLVL.

V usage is TRBV7-9 and J usage is TRBJ2-3; possibly TRBD2 for D (7 bases). The CDR3 runs 18 residues. CDR1 is SEHNR and CDR2 is FQNEAQ in the germline V gene (reference sequence). Trimming shortened V by 0 bases and J by 8 bases, and 24 bases separated the two germline ends. CDR3 residues: CASSLAIRTRGGKGTQYF. CDR3 nucleotides: TGTGCCAGCAGCTTAGCCATTCGGACTAGAGGGGGTAAGGGTACGCAGTATTTT.

Only a few counts were recorded for this clone. This rearrangement joins TRBV7-3 to TRBJ1-6; 9 bases line up with TRBD1. Trimming removed 5 bases from V and 15 bases from J; junction bases left unmatched: 8. CDR1 and CDR2 from the germline V gene are SGHTA and FQGTGA. CDR3 length: 13 amino acids. Here the CDR3 reads CASSPGTGYDLHF. The CDR3 DNA reads TGTGCCAGCAGCCCCGGGACAGGGTACGACCTCCACTTT.

This chain connects TRBV9 to TRBJ2-3; 10 bases fit TRBD2. There are 16 residues in the CDR3. Germline assignment: CDR1 SGDLS and CDR2 YYNGEE. V gave up 4 bases and J gave up 1 base; unmatched junction bases: 6. CDR3 amino acids: CASSSRTSGRTDTQYF. CDR3 DNA: TGTGCCAGCAGCTCCCGGACTAGCGGTCGCACAGATACGCAGTATTTT. The full variable domain, its missing parts supplied by reference TRBV9 and TRBJ2-3, is DSGVTQTPKHLITATGQRVTLRCSPRSGDLSVYWYQQSLDQGLQFLIQYYNGEERAKGNILERFSAQQFPDLHSELNLSSLELGDSALYFCASSSRTSGRTDTQYFGPGTRLTVL.

This clone was seen just once. V usage is TRBV4-3 and J usage is TRBJ1-2, with a possible D match to TRBD1 (6 bases). The CDR3 loop spans 18 amino acids. The germline V gene encodes CDR1 LGHNA and CDR2 YSLEER. V was pared by 0 bases and J by 4 bases, with 21 bases between. The CDR3 sequence: CASSQDKEVGQRFYGYTF. DNA of the CDR3: TGCGCCAGCAGCCAAGATAAGGAAGTTGGACAGCGCTTCTATGGCTACACCTTC.

Of note for this clone: Other DNA variants within this sample encode the same CDR3. The chain carries TRBV6-6 and TRBJ1-1; TRBD1 might be the D (6 bases). Trimming cost V 7 bases and J 1 base, with 19 bases left between them. Germline V gene sequence: CDR1 MNHNY, CDR2 SVGAGI (reference sequence). This CDR3 region has 16 residues. CDR3 amino acids: CASTYKTGLGNTEAFF. CDR3 coding DNA: TGTGCCAGCACCTACAAGACAGGACTCGGGAACACTGAAGCTTTCTTT.

With regard to this clone: This same CDR3 is encoded by further DNA sequences in the sample. The V and J genes are TRBV10-3 and TRBJ2-7; 10 nucleotides align to TRBD2. Germline CDR1 ENHRY, CDR2 SYGVKD. The trim removed 8 bases at V and 3 bases at J, leaving 4 bases unmatched. This CDR3 spans 13 amino acids. CDR3 in DNA: TGTGCCATCCGGACTAGCGGATACTACGAGCAGTACTTC. Protein: CAIRTSGYYEQYF.

The J gene is TRBJ1-1, the V gene TRBV25-1, with a tentative D call TRBD1 (6 bases). Trimming cost V 4 bases and J 10 bases, with 22 bases left between them. The germline V gene has CDR1 MGHDK and CDR2 SYGVNS. The CDR3 is 15 amino acids. This chain's CDR3 is CASSVATGTTLRAFF. CDR3 DNA: TGTGCCAGCAGTGTCGCCACCGGGACAACTCTTAGAGCTTTCTTT.

The V call is TRBV7-9, the J call TRBJ2-7, with D unresolved. Trimming removed 5 bases at V and 9 bases at J, with 14 bases between. The CDR3 spans 12 residues. The germline V gene encodes CDR1 SEHNR and CDR2 FQNEAQ (reference sequence). CDR3 amino acids: CASSLQSLPQYF. The CDR3, as DNA: TGTGCCAGCAGCCTTCAAAGCCTCCCGCAGTACTTC.

The rearrangement uses TRBV7-6 and TRBJ2-1; 10 bases line up with TRBD2. Losses at the gene ends were 4 bases for V and 2 bases for J; bases not matched to a gene: 8. Germline loops: CDR1 SGHVS, CDR2 FNYEAQ. The CDR3 covers 17 residues. CDR3 region: CASSSPGTSETYNEQFF. In nucleotides, the CDR3 is TGTGCCAGCAGCTCACCTGGGACTAGCGAGACCTACAATGAGCAGTTCTTC.

This chain joins TRBV5-6 and TRBJ2-1, with D possibly being TRBD2 (6 bases). Trimming removed 0 bases from V and 5 bases from J, with 9 bases in between. In germline, CDR1 is SGHDT, CDR2 YYEEEE. This CDR3 is built from 14 residues. The CDR3 nucleotides are TGTGCCAGCAGCTTGGCCCTAGCGAACAATGAGCAGTTCTTC. Amino acids: CASSLALANNEQFF.

The chain recombines TRBV16 with TRBJ2-6, with unresolved D. The CDR3 runs 15 residues. Germline-derived CDR1 and CDR2 are KGHSY and FQNENV. Deletions cut 2 bases from V and 4 bases from J, with 9 bases between. The CDR3 region has the DNA TGTGCCAGCAGCCAAAGTTGGGCCGGGGCCAACGTCCTGACTTTC. Its protein product is CASSQSWAGANVLTF.